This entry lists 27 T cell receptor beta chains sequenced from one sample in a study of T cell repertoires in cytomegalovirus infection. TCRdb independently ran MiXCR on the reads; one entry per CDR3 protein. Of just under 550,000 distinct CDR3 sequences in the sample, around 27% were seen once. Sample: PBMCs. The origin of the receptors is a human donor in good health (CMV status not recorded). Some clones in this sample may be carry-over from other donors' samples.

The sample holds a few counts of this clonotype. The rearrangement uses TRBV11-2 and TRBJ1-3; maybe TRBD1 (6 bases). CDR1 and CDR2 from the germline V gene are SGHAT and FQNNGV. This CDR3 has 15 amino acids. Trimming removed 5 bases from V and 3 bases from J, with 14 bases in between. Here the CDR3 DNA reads TGTGCCAGCAGCAGCCTCAGGGGTCGTGGAAACACCATATATTTT. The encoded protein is CASSSLRGRGNTIYF.

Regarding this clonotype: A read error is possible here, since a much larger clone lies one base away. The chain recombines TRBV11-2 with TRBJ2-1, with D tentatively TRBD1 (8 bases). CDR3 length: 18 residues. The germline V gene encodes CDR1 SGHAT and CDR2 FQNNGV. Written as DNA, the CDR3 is TGTGCCAGCAATAAACAGGGGGGGCGCCTACAAGATTACAAAGAGCAGTTCTTC. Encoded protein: CASNKQGGRLQDYKEQFF.

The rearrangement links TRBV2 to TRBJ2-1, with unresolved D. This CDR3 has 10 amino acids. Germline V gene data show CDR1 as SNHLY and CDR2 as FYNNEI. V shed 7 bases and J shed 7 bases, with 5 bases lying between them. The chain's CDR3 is CASTRNEQFF. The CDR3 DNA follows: TGTGCCAGCACCCGGAATGAGCAGTTCTTC.

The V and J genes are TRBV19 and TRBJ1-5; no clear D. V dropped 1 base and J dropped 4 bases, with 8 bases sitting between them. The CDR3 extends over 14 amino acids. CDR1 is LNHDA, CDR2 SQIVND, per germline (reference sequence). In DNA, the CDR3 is TGTGCCAGTAGTATAGCCACAAAAAATCAGCCCCAGCATTTT. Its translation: CASSIATKNQPQHF.

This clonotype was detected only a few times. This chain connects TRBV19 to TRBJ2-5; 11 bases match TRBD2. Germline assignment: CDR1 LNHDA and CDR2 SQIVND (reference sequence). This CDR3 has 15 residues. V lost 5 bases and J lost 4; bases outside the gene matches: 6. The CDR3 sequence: CASSLLAGAIETQYF. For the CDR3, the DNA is TGTGCCAGTAGTTTACTAGCGGGAGCTATAGAGACCCAGTACTTC.

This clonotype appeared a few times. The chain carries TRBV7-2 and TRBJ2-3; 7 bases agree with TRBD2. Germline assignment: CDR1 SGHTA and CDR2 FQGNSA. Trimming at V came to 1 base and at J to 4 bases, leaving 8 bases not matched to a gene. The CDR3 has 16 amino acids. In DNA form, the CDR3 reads TGTGCCAGCAGCTTAGGTGCGGGAGTCCCGGCAGATACGCAGTATTTT. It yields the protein CASSLGAGVPADTQYF.

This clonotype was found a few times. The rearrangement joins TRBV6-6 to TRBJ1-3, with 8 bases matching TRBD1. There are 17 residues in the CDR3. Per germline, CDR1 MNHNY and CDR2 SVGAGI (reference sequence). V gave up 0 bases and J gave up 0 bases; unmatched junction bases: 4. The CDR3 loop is CASSYSAGGSSGNTIYF. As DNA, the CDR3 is TGTGCCAGCAGTTACTCGGCAGGGGGCAGCTCTGGAAACACCATATATTTT.

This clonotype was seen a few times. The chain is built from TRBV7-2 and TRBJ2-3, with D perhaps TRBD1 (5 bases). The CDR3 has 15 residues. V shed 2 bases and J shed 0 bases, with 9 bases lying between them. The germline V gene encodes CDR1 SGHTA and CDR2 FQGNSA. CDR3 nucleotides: TGTGCCAGCAGCTTACGACAGACTAGCACAGATACGCAGTATTTT. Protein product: CASSLRQTSTDTQYF.

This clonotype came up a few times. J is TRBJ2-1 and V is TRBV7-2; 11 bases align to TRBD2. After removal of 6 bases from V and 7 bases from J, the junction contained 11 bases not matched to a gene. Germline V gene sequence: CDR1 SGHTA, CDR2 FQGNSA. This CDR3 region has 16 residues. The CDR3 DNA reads TGTGCCAGCAGTATAACTAGCGGGAGTCCCAGTAATGAGCAGTTCTTC. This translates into CASSITSGSPSNEQFF.

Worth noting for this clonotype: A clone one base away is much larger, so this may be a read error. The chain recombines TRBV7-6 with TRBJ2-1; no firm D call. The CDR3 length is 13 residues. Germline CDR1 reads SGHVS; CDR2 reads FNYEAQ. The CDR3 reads CARSLRHYNEQFF. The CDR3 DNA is TGTGCCAGAAGCTTACGCCATTACAATGAGCAGTTCTTC.

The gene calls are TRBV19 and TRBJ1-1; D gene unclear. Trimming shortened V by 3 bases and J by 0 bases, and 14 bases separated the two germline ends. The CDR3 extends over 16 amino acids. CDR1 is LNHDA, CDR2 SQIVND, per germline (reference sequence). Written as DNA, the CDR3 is TGTGCCAGTAGTATCGAATTGGGCAGGATGAACACTGAAGCTTTCTTT. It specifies CASSIELGRMNTEAFF.

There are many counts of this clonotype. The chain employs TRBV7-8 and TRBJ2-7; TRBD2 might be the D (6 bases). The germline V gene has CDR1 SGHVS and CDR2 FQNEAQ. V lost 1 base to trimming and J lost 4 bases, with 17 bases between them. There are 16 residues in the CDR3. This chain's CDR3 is CASSLVGGGIGYEQYF. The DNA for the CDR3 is TGTGCCAGCAGCTTAGTGGGAGGAGGAATAGGGTACGAGCAGTACTTC.

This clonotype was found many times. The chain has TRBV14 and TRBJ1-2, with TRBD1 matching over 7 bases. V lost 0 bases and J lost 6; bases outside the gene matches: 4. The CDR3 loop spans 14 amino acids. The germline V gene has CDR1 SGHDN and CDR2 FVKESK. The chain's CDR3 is CASSQEQGRNGYTF. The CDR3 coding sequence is TGTGCCAGCAGCCAAGAACAGGGGCGAAATGGCTACACCTTC.

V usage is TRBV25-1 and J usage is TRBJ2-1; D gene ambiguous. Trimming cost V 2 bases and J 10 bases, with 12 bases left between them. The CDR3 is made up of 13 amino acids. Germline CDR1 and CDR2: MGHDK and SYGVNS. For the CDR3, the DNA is TGTGCCAGCAGTGAAACCGCTGCGAGGGAGCAGTTCTTC. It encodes CASSETAAREQFF. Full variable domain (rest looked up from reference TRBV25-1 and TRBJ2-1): EADIYQTPRYLVIGTGKKITLECSQTMGHDKMYWYQQDPGMELHLIHYSYGVNSTEKGDLSSESTVSRIRTEHFPLTLESARPSHTSQYLCASSETAAREQFFGPGTRLTVL.

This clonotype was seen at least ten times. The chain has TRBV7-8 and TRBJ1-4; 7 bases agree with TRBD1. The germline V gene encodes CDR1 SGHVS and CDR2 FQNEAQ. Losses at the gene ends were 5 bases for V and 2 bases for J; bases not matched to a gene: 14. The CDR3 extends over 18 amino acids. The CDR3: CASSKNRDSGITNEKLFF. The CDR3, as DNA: TGTGCCAGCAGCAAGAACCGGGACAGCGGAATTACTAATGAAAAACTGTTTTTT.

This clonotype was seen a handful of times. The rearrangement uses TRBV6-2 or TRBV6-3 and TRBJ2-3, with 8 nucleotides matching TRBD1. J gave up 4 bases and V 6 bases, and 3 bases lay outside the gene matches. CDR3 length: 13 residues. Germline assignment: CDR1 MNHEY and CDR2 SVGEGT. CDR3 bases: TGTGCCAGCAGGACAGGGGAATCAGATACGCAGTATTTT. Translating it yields CASRTGESDTQYF.

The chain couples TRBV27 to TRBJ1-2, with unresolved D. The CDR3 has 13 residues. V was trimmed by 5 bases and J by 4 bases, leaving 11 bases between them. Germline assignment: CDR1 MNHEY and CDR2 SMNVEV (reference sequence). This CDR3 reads CASSPTEGYGYTF. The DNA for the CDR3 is TGTGCCAGCAGTCCCACAGAGGGCTATGGCTACACCTTC.

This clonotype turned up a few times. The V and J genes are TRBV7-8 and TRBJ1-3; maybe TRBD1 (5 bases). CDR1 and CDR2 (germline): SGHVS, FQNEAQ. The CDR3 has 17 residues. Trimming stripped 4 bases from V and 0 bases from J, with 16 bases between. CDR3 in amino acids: CASSSPGTGVSGNTIYF. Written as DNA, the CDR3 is TGTGCCAGCAGCTCTCCCGGGACGGGCGTCTCTGGAAACACCATATATTTT.

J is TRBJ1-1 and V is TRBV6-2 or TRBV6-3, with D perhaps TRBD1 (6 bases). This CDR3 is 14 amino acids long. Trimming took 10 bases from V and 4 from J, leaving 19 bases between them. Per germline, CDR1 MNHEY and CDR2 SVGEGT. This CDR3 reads CATRNGGQGTEAFF. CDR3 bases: TGTGCCACCCGAAACGGGGGGCAGGGCACTGAAGCTTTCTTT.

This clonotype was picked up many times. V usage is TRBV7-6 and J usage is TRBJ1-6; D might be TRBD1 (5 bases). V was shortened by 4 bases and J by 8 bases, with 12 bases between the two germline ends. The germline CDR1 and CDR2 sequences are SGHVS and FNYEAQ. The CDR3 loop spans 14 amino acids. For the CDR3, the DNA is TGTGCCAGCAGCTCCGGGGGGGGATATTCACCCCTCCACTTT. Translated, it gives CASSSGGGYSPLHF.

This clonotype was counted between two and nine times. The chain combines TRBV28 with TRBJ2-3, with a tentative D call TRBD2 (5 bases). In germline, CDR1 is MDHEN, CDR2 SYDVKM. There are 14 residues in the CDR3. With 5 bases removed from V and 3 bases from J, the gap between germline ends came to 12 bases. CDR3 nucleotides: TGTGCCAGCAGTAGTGGGAGTCTTACAGATACGCAGTATTTT. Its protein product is CASSSGSLTDTQYF. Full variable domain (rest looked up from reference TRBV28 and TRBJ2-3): DVKVTQSSRYLVKRTGEKVFLECVQDMDHENMFWYRQDPGLGLRLIYFSYDVKMKEKGDIPEGYSVSREKKERFSLILESASTNQTSMYLCASSSGSLTDTQYFGPGTRLTVL.

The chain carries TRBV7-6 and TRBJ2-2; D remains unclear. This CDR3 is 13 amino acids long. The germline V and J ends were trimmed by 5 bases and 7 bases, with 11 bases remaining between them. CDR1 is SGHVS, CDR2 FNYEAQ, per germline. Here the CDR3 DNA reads TGTGCCAGCAGCACTGACCGGAACGGGGAGCTGTTTTTT. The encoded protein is CASSTDRNGELFF.

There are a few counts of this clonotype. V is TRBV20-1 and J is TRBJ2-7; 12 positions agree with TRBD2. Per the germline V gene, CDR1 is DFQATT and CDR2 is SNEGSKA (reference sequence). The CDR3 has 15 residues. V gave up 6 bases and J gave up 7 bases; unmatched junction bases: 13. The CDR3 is CSARRTGLAGGEQYF. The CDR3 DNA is TGCAGTGCCCGACGGACCGGCCTAGCGGGAGGGGAGCAGTACTTC.

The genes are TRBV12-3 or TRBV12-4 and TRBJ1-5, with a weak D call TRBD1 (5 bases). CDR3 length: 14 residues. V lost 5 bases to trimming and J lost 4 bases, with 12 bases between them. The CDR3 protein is CASSALTENQPQHF. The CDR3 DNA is TGTGCCAGCAGTGCCTTGACAGAGAATCAGCCCCAGCATTTT.

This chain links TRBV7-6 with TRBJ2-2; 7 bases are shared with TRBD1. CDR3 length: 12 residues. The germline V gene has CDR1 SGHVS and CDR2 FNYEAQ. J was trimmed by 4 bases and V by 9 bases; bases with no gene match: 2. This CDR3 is CASRQGTGELFF. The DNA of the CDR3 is TGTGCCAGTAGACAGGGCACCGGGGAGCTGTTTTTT.

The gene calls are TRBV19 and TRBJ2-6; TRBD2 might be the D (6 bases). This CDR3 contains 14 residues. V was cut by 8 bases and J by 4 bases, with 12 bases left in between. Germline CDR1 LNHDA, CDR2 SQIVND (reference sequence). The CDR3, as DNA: TGTGCCAGTGTAGCGGTTTCCGGGGCCAACGTCCTGACTTTC. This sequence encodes CASVAVSGANVLTF.

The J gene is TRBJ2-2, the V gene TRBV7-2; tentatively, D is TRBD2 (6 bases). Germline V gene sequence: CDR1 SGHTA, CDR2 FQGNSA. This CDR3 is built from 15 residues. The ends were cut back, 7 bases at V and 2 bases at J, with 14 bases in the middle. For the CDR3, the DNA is TGTGCCAGCACCCTTGGGGGGACCAACACCGGGGAGCTGTTTTTT. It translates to CASTLGGTNTGELFF.